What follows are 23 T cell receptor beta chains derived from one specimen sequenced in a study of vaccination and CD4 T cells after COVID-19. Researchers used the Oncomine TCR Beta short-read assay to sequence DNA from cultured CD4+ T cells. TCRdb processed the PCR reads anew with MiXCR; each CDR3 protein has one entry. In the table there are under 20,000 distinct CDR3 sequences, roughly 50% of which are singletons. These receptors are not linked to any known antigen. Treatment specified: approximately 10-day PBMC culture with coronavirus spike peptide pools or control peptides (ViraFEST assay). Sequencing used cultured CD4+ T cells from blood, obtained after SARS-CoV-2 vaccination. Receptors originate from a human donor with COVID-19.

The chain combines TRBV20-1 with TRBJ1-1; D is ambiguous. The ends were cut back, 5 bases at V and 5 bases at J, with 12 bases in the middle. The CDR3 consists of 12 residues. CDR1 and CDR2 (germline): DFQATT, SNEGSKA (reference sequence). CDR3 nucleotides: TGCAGTGCTCACCAAGGTGGGACTGAAGCTTTCTTT. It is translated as CSAHQGGTEAFF.

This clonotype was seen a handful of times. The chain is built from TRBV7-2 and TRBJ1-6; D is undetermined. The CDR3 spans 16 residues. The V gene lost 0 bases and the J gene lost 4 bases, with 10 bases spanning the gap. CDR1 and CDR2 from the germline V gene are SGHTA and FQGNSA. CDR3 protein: CASSLATGLYNSPLHF. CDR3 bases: TGTGCCAGCAGCTTAGCTACGGGGTTGTATAATTCACCCCTCCACTTT.

CDR3 sequence: CSARIPRILGYTF. The CDR3 bases are TGCAGTGCTAGGATCCCCAGGATCCTGGGCTACACCTTC. This chain links TRBV20-1 with TRBJ1-2; D gene unclear. CDR3 length equals 13 residues. V lost 3 bases and J lost 8, with 16 bases in between. Germline V gives CDR1 DFQATT, CDR2 SNEGSKA (reference sequence).

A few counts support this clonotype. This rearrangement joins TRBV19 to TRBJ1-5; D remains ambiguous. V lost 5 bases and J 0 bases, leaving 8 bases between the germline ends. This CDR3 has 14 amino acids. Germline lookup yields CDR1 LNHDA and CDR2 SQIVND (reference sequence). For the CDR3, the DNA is TGTGCCAGTAGTCTCGGGAATAGCAATCAGCCCCAGCATTTT. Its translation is CASSLGNSNQPQHF. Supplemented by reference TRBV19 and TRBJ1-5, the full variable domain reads DGGITQSPKYLFRKEGQNVTLSCEQNLNHDAMYWYRQDPGQGLRLIYYSQIVNDFQKGDIAEGYSVSREKKESFPLTVTSAQKNPTAFYLCASSLGNSNQPQHFGDGTRLSIL.

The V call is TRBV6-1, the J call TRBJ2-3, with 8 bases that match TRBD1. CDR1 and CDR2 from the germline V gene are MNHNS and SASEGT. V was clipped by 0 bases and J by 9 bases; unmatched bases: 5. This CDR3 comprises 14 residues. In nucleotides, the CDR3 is TGTGCCAGCAGTGAAGCGGCAGGGGGCACAACGCAGTATTTT. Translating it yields CASSEAAGGTTQYF.

For the CDR3, the DNA is TGTGCCAGCAGTGGTGCTGAGGATGGCTACACCTTC. Protein: CASSGAEDGYTF. The chain has TRBV2 and TRBJ1-2; D not certain. V dropped 4 bases and J dropped 6 bases, with 9 bases sitting between them. This CDR3 spans 12 amino acids. Germline values: CDR1 SNHLY, CDR2 FYNNEI.

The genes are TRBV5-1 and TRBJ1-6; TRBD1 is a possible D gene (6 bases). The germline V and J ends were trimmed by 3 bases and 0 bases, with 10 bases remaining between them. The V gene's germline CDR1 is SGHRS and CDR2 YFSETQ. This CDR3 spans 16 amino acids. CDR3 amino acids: CASSSDRPSYNSPLHF. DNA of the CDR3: TGCGCCAGCAGCTCCGACAGGCCCTCCTATAATTCACCCCTCCACTTT.

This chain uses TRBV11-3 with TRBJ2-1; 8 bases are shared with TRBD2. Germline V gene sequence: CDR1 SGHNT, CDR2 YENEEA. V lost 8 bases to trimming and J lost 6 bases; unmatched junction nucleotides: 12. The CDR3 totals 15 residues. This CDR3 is CASSEDGGALNEQFF. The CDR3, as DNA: TGTGCCAGCTCAGAGGACGGGGGGGCCCTCAATGAGCAGTTCTTC.

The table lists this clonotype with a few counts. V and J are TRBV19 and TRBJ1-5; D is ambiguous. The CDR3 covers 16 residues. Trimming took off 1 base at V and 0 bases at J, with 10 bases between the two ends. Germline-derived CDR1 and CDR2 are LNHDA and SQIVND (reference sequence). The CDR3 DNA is TGTGCCAGTAGTATAGGGGGAGCTTATAGCAATCAGCCCCAGCATTTT. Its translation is CASSIGGAYSNQPQHF.

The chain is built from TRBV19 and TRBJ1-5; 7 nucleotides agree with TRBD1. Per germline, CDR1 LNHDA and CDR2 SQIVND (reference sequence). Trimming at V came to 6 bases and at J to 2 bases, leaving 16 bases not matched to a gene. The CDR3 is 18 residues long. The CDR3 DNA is TGTGCCAGTAGGACGAACCGGGACAGCGGTATGGGCAATCAGCCCCAGCATTTT. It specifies CASRTNRDSGMGNQPQHF.

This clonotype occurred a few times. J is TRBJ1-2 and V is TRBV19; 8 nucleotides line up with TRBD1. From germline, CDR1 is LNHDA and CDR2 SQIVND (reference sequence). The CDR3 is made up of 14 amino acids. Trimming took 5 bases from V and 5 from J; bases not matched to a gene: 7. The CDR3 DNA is TGTGCCAGTAGTGGCGTGACAGGGGTTTATGGCTACACCTTC. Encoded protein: CASSGVTGVYGYTF.

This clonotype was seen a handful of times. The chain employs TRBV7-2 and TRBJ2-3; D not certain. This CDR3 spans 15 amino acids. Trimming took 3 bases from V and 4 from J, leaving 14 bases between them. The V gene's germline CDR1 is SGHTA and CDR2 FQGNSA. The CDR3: CASSFSLVQADTQYF. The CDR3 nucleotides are TGTGCCAGCAGCTTCTCATTAGTCCAGGCAGATACGCAGTATTTT. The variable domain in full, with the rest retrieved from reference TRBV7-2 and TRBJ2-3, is GAGVSQSPSNKVTEKGKDVELRCDPISGHTALYWYRQSLGQGLEFLIYFQGNSAPDKSGLPSDRFSAERTGGSVSTLTIQRTQQEDSAVYLCASSFSLVQADTQYFGPGTRLTVL.

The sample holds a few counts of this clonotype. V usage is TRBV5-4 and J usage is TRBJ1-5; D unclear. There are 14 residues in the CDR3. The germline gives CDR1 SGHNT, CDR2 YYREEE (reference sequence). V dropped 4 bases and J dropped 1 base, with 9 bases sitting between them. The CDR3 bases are TGTGCCAGCAGCACGGACGGAAGCAATCAGCCCCAGCATTTT. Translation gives CASSTDGSNQPQHF.

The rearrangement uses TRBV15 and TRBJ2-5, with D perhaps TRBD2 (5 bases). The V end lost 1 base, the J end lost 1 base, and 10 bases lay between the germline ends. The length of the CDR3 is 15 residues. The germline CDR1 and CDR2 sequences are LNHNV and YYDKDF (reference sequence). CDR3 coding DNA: TGTGCCACCAGCAGAGGGGGAGAAGCCCAAGAGACCCAGTACTTC. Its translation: CATSRGGEAQETQYF.

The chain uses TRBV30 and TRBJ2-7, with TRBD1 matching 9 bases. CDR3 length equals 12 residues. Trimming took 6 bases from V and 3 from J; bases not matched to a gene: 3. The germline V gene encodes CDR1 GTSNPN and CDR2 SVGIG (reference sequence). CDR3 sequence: CACRTGDYEQYF. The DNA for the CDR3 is TGTGCCTGCCGGACAGGGGACTACGAGCAGTACTTC.

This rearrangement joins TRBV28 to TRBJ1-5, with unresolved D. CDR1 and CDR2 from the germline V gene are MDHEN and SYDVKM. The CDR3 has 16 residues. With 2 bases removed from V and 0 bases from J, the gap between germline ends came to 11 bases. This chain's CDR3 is CASSLAGVNSNQPQHF. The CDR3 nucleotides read TGTGCCAGCAGTTTAGCGGGTGTTAATAGCAATCAGCCCCAGCATTTT.

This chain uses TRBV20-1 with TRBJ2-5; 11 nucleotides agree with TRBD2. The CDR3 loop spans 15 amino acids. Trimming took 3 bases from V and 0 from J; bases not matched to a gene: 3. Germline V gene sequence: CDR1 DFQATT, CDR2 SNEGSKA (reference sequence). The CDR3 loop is CSASPLAGDQETQYF. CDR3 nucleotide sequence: TGCAGTGCTAGTCCACTAGCGGGGGACCAAGAGACCCAGTACTTC.

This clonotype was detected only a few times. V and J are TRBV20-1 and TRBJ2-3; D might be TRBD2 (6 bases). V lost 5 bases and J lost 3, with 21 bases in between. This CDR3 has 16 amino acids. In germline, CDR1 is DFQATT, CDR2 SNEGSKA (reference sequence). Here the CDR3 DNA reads TGCAGTGCTCCCACGGGACTTTTGGGAGGTACAGATACGCAGTATTTT. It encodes CSAPTGLLGGTDTQYF.

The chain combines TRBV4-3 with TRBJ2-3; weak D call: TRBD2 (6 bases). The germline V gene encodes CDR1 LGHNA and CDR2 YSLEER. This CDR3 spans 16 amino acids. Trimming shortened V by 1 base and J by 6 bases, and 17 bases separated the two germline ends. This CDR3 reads CASSQAAGTPWDTQYF. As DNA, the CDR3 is TGCGCCAGCAGCCAAGCCGCGGGGACTCCGTGGGATACGCAGTATTTT.

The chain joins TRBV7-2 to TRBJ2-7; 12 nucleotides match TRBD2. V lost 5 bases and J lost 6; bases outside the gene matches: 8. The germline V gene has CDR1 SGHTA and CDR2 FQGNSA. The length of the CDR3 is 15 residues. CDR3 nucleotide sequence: TGTGCCAGCAGCCCAAGACTAGCGGGGGTTCTCGAGCAGTACTTC. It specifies CASSPRLAGVLEQYF.

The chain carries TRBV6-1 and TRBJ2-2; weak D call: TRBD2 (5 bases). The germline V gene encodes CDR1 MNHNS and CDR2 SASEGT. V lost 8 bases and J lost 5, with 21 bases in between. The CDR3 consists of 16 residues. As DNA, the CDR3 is TGTGCCAGCCTACTCCCTGGACGCAGAGGGACCGGGGAGCTGTTTTTT. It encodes CASLLPGRRGTGELFF.

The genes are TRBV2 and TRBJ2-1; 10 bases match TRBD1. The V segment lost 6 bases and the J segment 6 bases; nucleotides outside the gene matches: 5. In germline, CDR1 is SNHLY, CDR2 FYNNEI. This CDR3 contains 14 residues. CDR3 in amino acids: CASREGQGFNEQFF. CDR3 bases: TGTGCCAGCAGGGAGGGACAGGGGTTCAATGAGCAGTTCTTC.

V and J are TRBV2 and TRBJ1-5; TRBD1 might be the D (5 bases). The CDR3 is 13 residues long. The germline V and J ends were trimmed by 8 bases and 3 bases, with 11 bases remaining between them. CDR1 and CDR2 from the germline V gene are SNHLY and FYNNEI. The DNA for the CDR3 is TGTGCCAGCCGGTCGACAGTCAATCAGCCCCAGCATTTT. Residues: CASRSTVNQPQHF.